Included here is one TCR beta chain sequence, with context. Its specificity is not known. Germline V lookup: CDR1 MNHEY, CDR2 SMNVEV (reference sequence). The CDR3 has 16 residues. V dropped 3 bases and J dropped 5; count of bases not matched to a gene: 5. Sorting isolated naive CD8 T cells as CD8+CD4-CCR7+CD45RA+ events. The data originate from a study of molecular identifiers for immune sequencing clone quantification. About the research overall: RNA, taken in replicates from around 18,000 or 91,000 naive CD8 cells, was split five ways, with four sequenced. Findings and caveats of the study: Because of identical TCR molecules sharing a barcode, sizes of highly expanded clones could be underestimated. In a background of about 1 million naive cells, spiked Jurkat TCR RNA from one cell was reportedly detectable.

TCRdb used MiXCR to reprocess the PCR reads, holding one entry per CDR3 protein. Of about 500,000 distinct CDR3 sequences in the sample, around 21% were seen once. This rearrangement joins TRBV27 to TRBJ2-1, with 12 nucleotides matching TRBD2. The source of this sequence is a human donor in good health. Some libraries in this study had Jurkat cell RNA spiked in. The specimen sequenced was naive CD8+ T cells from blood, with Jurkat cell RNA spiked in. Subset reported: FACS-sorted CD8+CD4-CCR7+CD45RA+ naive T cells. The CDR3 nucleotides are TGTGCCAGCAGTTTGTTCGGACTAGCGGGGAACAATGAGCAGTTCTTC. The encoded protein is CASSLFGLAGNNEQFF.